This T cell receptor beta chain was obtained from a study of T cell repertoires in cytomegalovirus infection. TCRdb redid the calling of the reads with MiXCR, one entry per CDR3 protein. The table records around 240,000 distinct CDR3 sequences, roughly 20% of them present only once. This clonotype was seen a single time. Its target is unknown. Notes on the study in general: CMV carriers with the relevant HLA were identified by cumulative public TCR beta family frequency.

The sequence derives from a human donor in good health (CMV status not recorded). Some clones in this sample may be carry-over from other donors' samples. What was sequenced was CD8+ T cells from PBMCs.

The CDR3 is CASSYRLRDLNGEKLFF. In DNA, the CDR3 is TGTGCCAGCAGTTACCGCCTGAGGGACCTAAACGGTGAAAAACTGTTTTTT. The chain recombines TRBV6-6 with TRBJ1-4; tentatively, D is TRBD1 (5 bases). Per germline, CDR1 MNHNY and CDR2 SVGAGI (reference sequence). Trimming removed 2 bases at V and 7 bases at J, with 20 bases between. The CDR3 loop spans 17 amino acids.